Below, 13 T cell receptor beta chains from the same sample are listed, as sequenced in a study of blood T cell repertoires in COVID-19. TCRdb's table, derived via immunoSEQ multiplex PCR, lists solely in-frame clones and lacks some. The table records 490,000 or so clones, approximately 86% of them present only once. What was sequenced was PBMCs or T cells enriched from blood (not recorded which). These receptors were taken from a woman aged 55-69 years who had recovered from COVID-19.

The chain links TRBV7-2 to TRBJ2-7, with D maybe TRBD1 (5 bases). The CDR3 contains 16 residues. Germline V gene data show CDR1 as SGHTA and CDR2 as FQGNSA. Trimming stripped 1 base from V and 0 bases from J, with 13 bases between. This chain's CDR3 is CASSLGLGQSSYEQYV. Written as DNA, the CDR3 is TGTGCCAGCAGCTTAGGATTGGGGCAGAGCTCCTACGAGCAGTACGTC.

For the CDR3, the DNA is TGTGCCAGCAGTTACCGGACAGGTTCCTACGAGCAGTACTTC. It codes for CASSYRTGSYEQYF. The genes are TRBV27 and TRBJ2-7, with TRBD1 matching 7 bases. This CDR3 has 14 amino acids. Germline V CDR1 and CDR2: MNHEY, SMNVEV (reference sequence). Trimming took 4 bases from V and 1 from J; bases not matched to a gene: 4.

The V and J genes are TRBV28 and TRBJ1-1, with D perhaps matching TRBD1 (5 bases). This CDR3 region has 15 residues. Germline V lookup: CDR1 MDHEN, CDR2 SYDVKM. The V end was cut by 3 bases, the J end by 1 base, with 12 bases between. CDR3 sequence reads: CASSFRAGRNTEAFF. In nucleotides, the CDR3 is TGTGCCAGCAGTTTTAGAGCAGGGCGGAACACTGAAGCTTTCTTT.

This clone is a singleton in its sample. The chain joins TRBV28 to TRBJ1-6; tentatively, D is TRBD1 (6 bases). Trimming cost V 4 bases and J 7 bases, with 11 bases left between them. The CDR3 sequence is 14 residues long. The germline V gene encodes CDR1 MDHEN and CDR2 SYDVKM. In DNA form, the CDR3 reads TGTGCCAGCAGTTCGGACAGCCTAAATTCACCCCTCCACTTT. Translated, it gives CASSSDSLNSPLHF.

This chain uses TRBV5-1 with TRBJ1-2; D is ambiguous. Germline V lookup: CDR1 SGHRS, CDR2 YFSETQ. CDR3 length equals 13 residues. The V gene lost 4 bases and the J gene lost 1 base, with 8 bases spanning the gap. The CDR3 here is CASSQALNYGYTF. For the CDR3, the DNA is TGCGCCAGCAGCCAGGCGCTTAACTATGGCTACACCTTC. Full variable domain (rest looked up from reference TRBV5-1 and TRBJ1-2): KAGVTQTPRYLIKTRGQQVTLSCSPISGHRSVSWYQQTPGQGLQFLFEYFSETQRNKGNFPGRFSGRQFSNSRSEMNVSTLELGDSALYLCASSQALNYGYTFGSGTRLTVV.

V and J are TRBV24-1 and TRBJ2-5; D may be TRBD2 (7 bases). V was trimmed by 3 bases and J by 3 bases, leaving 16 bases between them. This CDR3 comprises 16 residues. The germline V gene encodes CDR1 KGHDR and CDR2 SFDVKD. The CDR3 protein is CATSDAGAAREETQYF. The CDR3, as DNA: TGTGCCACCAGTGATGCGGGGGCGGCCAGAGAAGAGACCCAGTACTTC.

The genes are TRBV6-5 and TRBJ1-1; 8 bases map to TRBD1. J lost 10 bases, V lost 4 bases, and 11 bases had no gene match. Germline lookup yields CDR1 MNHEY and CDR2 SVGAGI. This CDR3 has 14 amino acids. Here the CDR3 reads CASSSWEAGQGAFF. The CDR3 bases are TGTGCCAGCAGTTCCTGGGAAGCAGGACAGGGAGCTTTCTTT.

This clone was counted once. The chain has TRBV27 and TRBJ2-4, with 9 nucleotides matching TRBD2. CDR1 is MNHEY, CDR2 SMNVEV, per germline (reference sequence). The CDR3 covers 17 residues. J lost 2 bases, V lost 5 bases, and 10 bases had no gene match. CDR3 in amino acids: CASSALGAGGTKNIQYF. The CDR3, as DNA: TGTGCCAGCAGTGCCCTAGGGGCGGGGGGGACCAAAAACATTCAGTACTTC.

The J gene is TRBJ1-1, the V gene TRBV3-1 (or the pseudogene TRBV3-2), with D unresolved. Trimming removed 4 bases from V and 3 bases from J, with 6 bases in between. Germline CDR1 is LGHDT and CDR2 is YNNKEL (reference sequence). The CDR3 runs to 12 residues. The CDR3 loop reads CASSLRDTEAFF. CDR3 bases: TGTGCCAGCAGCCTCCGAGACACTGAAGCTTTCTTT.

The chain recombines TRBV6-5 with TRBJ2-1, with 8 bases that match TRBD1. J was trimmed by 1 base and V by 1 base; bases with no gene match: 3. The CDR3 loop spans 16 amino acids. CDR1 and CDR2 from the germline V gene are MNHEY and SVGAGI. Written as DNA, the CDR3 is TGTGCCAGCAGTTACTATCGGACAGGGTCCTACAATGAGCAGTTCTTC. Amino acid sequence: CASSYYRTGSYNEQFF.

This rearrangement joins TRBV7-9 to TRBJ1-3, with TRBD1 identical over 9 bases. In germline, CDR1 is SEHNR, CDR2 FQNEAQ (reference sequence). V lost 5 bases, J lost 1 base, and 9 bases stayed unmatched. The CDR3 has 17 residues. The CDR3 nucleotides are TGTGCCAGCAGCACAATAGGACAGGGGATGTCTGGAAACACCATATATTTT. It yields the protein CASSTIGQGMSGNTIYF.

The CDR3 nucleotides are TGTGCCAGCAGCCAAGATCGACAGGGGGCATGGACTGAAGCTTTCTTT. Residues: CASSQDRQGAWTEAFF. The gene calls are TRBV3-1 (or the pseudogene TRBV3-2) and TRBJ1-1, with 10 bases matching TRBD1. V trimming: 0 bases; J trimming: 5 bases; junction bases outside the gene matches: 6. CDR1 LGHDT and CDR2 YNNKEL come from the germline V gene (reference sequence). This CDR3 is built from 16 residues.

The rearrangement uses TRBV7-2 and TRBJ2-3; maybe TRBD1 (6 bases). In germline, CDR1 is SGHTA, CDR2 FQGNSA. The V end lost 2 bases, the J end lost 3 bases, and 21 bases lay between the germline ends. The CDR3 runs to 18 residues. This CDR3 reads CASSLRQGLVSWTDTQYF. In nucleotides, the CDR3 is TGTGCCAGCAGCTTAAGGCAGGGGCTAGTGTCGTGGACAGATACGCAGTATTTT. Looking up the rest from reference TRBV7-2 and TRBJ2-3 gives the full variable domain: GAGVSQSPSNKVTEKGKDVELRCDPISGHTALYWYRQSLGQGLEFLIYFQGNSAPDKSGLPSDRFSAERTGGSVSTLTIQRTQQEDSAVYLCASSLRQGLVSWTDTQYFGPGTRLTVL.